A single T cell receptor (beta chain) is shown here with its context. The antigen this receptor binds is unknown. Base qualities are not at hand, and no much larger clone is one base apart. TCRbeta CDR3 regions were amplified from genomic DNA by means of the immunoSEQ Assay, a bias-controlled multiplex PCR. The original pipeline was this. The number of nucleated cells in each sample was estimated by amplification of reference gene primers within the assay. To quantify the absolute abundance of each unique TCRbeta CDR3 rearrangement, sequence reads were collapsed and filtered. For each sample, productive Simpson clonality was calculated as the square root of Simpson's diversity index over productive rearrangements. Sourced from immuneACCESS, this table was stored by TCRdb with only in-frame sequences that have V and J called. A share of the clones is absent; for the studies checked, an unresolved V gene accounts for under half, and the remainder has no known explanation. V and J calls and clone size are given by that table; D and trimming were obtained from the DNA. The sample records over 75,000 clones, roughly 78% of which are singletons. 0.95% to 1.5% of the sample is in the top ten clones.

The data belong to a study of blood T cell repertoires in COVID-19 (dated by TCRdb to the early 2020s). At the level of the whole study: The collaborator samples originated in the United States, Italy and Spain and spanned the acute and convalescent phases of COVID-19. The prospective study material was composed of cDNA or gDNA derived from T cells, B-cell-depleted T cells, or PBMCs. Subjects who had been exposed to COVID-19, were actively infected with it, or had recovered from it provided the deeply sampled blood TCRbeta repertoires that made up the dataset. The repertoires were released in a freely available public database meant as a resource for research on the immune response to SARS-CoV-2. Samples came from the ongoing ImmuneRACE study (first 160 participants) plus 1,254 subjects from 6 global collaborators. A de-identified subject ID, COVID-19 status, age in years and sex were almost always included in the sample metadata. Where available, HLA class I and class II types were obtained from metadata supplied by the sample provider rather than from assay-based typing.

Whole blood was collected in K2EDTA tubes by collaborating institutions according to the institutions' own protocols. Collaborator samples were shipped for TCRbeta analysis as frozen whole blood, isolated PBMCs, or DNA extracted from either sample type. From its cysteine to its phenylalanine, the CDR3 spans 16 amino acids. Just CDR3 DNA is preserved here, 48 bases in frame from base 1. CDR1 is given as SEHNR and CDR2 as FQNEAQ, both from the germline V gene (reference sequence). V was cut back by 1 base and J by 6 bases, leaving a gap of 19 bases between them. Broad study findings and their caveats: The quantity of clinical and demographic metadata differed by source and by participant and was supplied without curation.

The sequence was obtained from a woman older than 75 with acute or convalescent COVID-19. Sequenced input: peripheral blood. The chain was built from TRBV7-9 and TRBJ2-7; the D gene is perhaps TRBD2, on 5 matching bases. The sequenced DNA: TGTGCCAGCAGCTTAGTCGGCGCGGGCGTCGAGGGCGAGCAGTACTTC. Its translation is CASSLVGAGVEGEQYF.